This passage covers 6 T cell receptor beta chains from one sample sequenced in a study of technical replicates of blood from a few donors. Profiling relied on immunoSEQ multiplex PCR, and the TCRdb table lists in-frame clones only, not all of them. The repertoire includes approximately 60,000 clones, about 86% of them detected once, and more than 4.5% sits in the top ten. Sequencing used PBMCs. The receptors were sampled from a human donor in good health. Some clones in this sample may be carry-over from other donors' samples.

The chain is built from TRBV19 and TRBJ2-3, with 13 bases aligning to TRBD2. The germline V gene encodes CDR1 LNHDA and CDR2 SQIVND (reference sequence). This CDR3 comprises 14 residues. V dropped 9 bases and J dropped 1; count of bases not matched to a gene: 1. The CDR3 nucleotides are TGTGCCAGCACTAGCGGGAGGGGCACAGATACGCAGTATTTT. This translates into CASTSGRGTDTQYF.

V gene TRBV4-3 combines with J gene TRBJ2-1; 7 bases agree with TRBD1. The CDR3 contains 15 residues. CDR1 is LGHNA and CDR2 is YSLEER in the germline V gene. With 4 bases clipped from V and 8 bases from J, the junction kept 11 bases outside the gene matches. CDR3 sequence reads: CASSLRGSPGDEQFF. In DNA, the CDR3 is TGCGCCAGCAGCCTCAGGGGGTCCCCAGGGGATGAGCAGTTCTTC.

This clone appeared a few times. The J gene is TRBJ1-3, the V gene TRBV4-2, with D tentatively TRBD1 (5 bases). This CDR3 spans 17 amino acids. In germline, CDR1 is LGHNA, CDR2 YNFKEQ. V was cut by 0 bases and J by 4 bases, with 16 bases left in between. The CDR3 nucleotides read TGTGCCAGCAGCCAAGAGCGCAGGGCACCCACCGGAAACACCATATATTTT. This translates into CASSQERRAPTGNTIYF.

The chain carries TRBV30 and TRBJ1-2; maybe TRBD1 (6 bases). Germline CDR1 reads GTSNPN; CDR2 reads SVGIG (reference sequence). The CDR3 consists of 14 residues. V was pared by 6 bases and J by 0 bases, with 14 bases between. CDR3 amino acids: CACTRDNANYGYTF. For the CDR3, the DNA is TGTGCCTGTACCCGGGACAACGCTAACTATGGCTACACCTTC.

V and J are TRBV6-5 and TRBJ2-1; 9 bases agree with TRBD2. In germline, CDR1 is MNHEY, CDR2 SVGAGI. The V gene end was trimmed by 6 bases and the J gene end by 6 bases; junction bases not matched to a gene: 6. The CDR3 contains 14 residues. DNA of the CDR3: TGTGCCAGCAGGCGGCGGGAGGGGATCAATGAGCAGTTCTTC. Protein: CASRRREGINEQFF.

The V gene is TRBV7-3, the J gene TRBJ2-3, with D possibly being TRBD1 (6 bases). Per germline, CDR1 SGHTA and CDR2 FQGTGA. This CDR3 is built from 14 residues. V lost 5 bases and J lost 2, with 11 bases in between. CDR3 sequence reads: CASSPGQTTDTQYF. The DNA for the CDR3 is TGTGCCAGCAGCCCCGGACAGACCACAGATACGCAGTATTTT. The whole variable domain, filled in from reference TRBV7-3 and TRBJ2-3, reads GAGVSQTPSNKVTEKGKYVELRCDPISGHTALYWYRQSLGQGPEFLIYFQGTGAADDSGLPNDRFFAVRPEGSVSTLKIQRTERGDSAVYLCASSPGQTTDTQYFGPGTRLTVL.